This TCR beta chain stems from a study of shared clonotypes between healthy human individuals (dated by TCRdb to the early 2020s). About the full investigation: A few men and two women, aged 18 to 49 years, made up the cohort. To estimate repertoire size and how much clonotype sharing occurs between individuals, the study deeply sequenced the blood TCR repertoires of several healthy adults. For each donor, CD4 naive and CD4 memory were each given three plates, CD8 naive was given two plates, and CD8 memory was given one plate. Per donor, leukapheresis produced somewhere between about 0.8 and 9 billion PBMCs. To increase sequencing depth and limit assay-specific biases, TCR repertoire library preparation and sequencing were carried out by different laboratories using diverse techniques. Summary of the overall study and its limitations: Compared with non-shared clonotypes, clonotypes shared by all four sorted-subset donors had higher generation probabilities. Naive subsets generally had larger estimated clonotype richness than memory subsets. Because the study included only a small number of donors, the genetic and exposure-history diversity represented was limited. Based on pairwise subsampling, the degree of clonotype sharing among donors was expected to be affected by sequencing depth. Across four donors, approximately 5% of naive CD4, over 3% of naive CD8, around 2.5% of memory CD4, and approximately 0.4% of memory CD8 clonotypes were shared. Even with the large sequencing depth, rarefaction of the sorted-subset datasets indicated that sequencing was incomplete. Sampling was restricted to blood, and TCR repertoires in tissues likely differ from the TCR repertoires found in blood.

From the germline V gene, CDR1 is SGHTA and CDR2 is FQGTGA. The CDR3 has 17 amino acids, counting the end cysteine and phenylalanine. Kept here is only the CDR3 DNA, which spans 51 bases and is read in frame from base 1. Deletion took 1 base off V and 2 bases off J, with a span of 15 bases between the germline ends. The donors were healthy, HIV-negative adults with no recently reported acute infections or vaccinations. Only Caucasian adults living in Nashville, Tennessee, USA were represented among the donors. CD8 memory samples combined magnetically selected CD45RO+ cells with CCR7-negative CD45RA+ effector memory (TemRA) cells. After blood collection by leukapheresis, PBMCs were isolated using Ficoll-Histopaque density gradient centrifugation and then cryopreserved in the vapor phase of liquid nitrogen. Purity and quantity of every magnetically sorted T cell population were checked by analytical flow cytometry. Each sorted fraction had its genomic DNA isolated and then quantified by UV absorbance on a Nanodrop 2000c.

With respect to this clone: Its target antigen remains unknown. No per-base quality is available; no much larger clone lies one base away.

Using the deep immunoSEQ assay, TCR CDR3 regions were amplified from genomic DNA by multiplex PCR. Extracted genomic DNA from each cell subset was distributed evenly across all wells of several immunoSEQ 96-well plates, and each plate was treated as a replicate. For sorted subsets, approximately 0.2 ug of genomic DNA, equivalent to 30,000 or so T cell genomes, went into each replicate PCR. Purified libraries were measured with a Qubit 3.0 fluorometer, size-checked on a Bioanalyzer 2100, and measured again with the KAPA Library Quantification kit. Every immunoSEQ 96-well plate was sequenced on a separate single-read 150-cycle Illumina NextSeq 550 flow cell. The source study handled its data this way. Because the immunoSEQ output held only junctional sequences and lacked quality scores, the filtering could not match the filtering applied to full-length reads. To assign V/J genes and CDR3, sequences were annotated using PyIR, a Python wrapper for IgBLAST v1.9, with IMGT germline references. Reads with weak V/J assignments (E-value above 1e-6), missing CDR3, stop codons, out-of-frame junctions, or ambiguous translated residues were removed. V3J clonotypes were defined by identical inferred V gene, J gene, and CDR3 amino acid sequence. Percentage overlap between repertoires was computed as shared unique clonotypes divided by the size of the smaller repertoire. Richness of each repertoire was evaluated using RTK rarefaction, the Chao1 estimator, and Recon v2.1 estimates of unobserved clonotypes. For all TCRbeta clonotypes obtained by the gDNA method from several donors, generation probabilities were computed with OLGA. The table comes from immuneACCESS by way of TCRdb, which keeps in-frame sequences with V and J called. Part of the clones is missing from these tables; in studies checked, under half for an unresolved V gene and the rest for unknown reasons. V and J calls and clone size are copied from that table; D and trimming were computed from the DNA. Across this sample there are around 690,000 clones, with around 91% seen only once. The ten largest clones add up to more than 30% of the sample.

The rearranged segments are TRBV7-3 and TRBJ2-1; the D region possibly corresponds to TRBD2 (5 bases align). The TCR was taken from a man between 18 and 29 years old in good health. Some clones in this sample may be carry-over from other donors' samples. The material sequenced was memory CD8+ T cells from PBMCs. According to the study, the label for this sample's cell subset or site signals: CD45RO+ cells pooled with CCR7-negative TemRA cells. Read as DNA, the sequence is TGTGCCAGCAGCTTAATGGAGGCGCAGGAGACCTACAATGAGCAGTTCTTC. This is translated as CASSLMEAQETYNEQFF.